This record covers a single T cell receptor beta chain. Its target is not known. One junction end does not reproduce the germline sequence, and a read error may be involved. RNA was extracted from bulk tissue without any cell sorting. The normal lung tissue was taken more than 3 cm from the tumor edge. The entry originates in a study of tumor and adjacent non-tumor tissue in lung cancer. Study-level background: Approximately 4.2 million productive TCRbeta reads were obtained per sample on average.

The germline gives CDR1 SGHAT, CDR2 FQNNGV. This CDR3 region has 14 residues. Broader study findings: Top 100 clones took a larger repertoire share in normal lung. Tumor tissue had significantly higher TCR diversity than normal lung.

A modified ARM-PCR protocol with three rounds of nested PCR amplified TCRbeta. From the multiplex PCR reads, TCRdb called clonotypes with MiXCR, one entry per CDR3 protein. In the table there are some 100,000 distinct CDR3 sequences, more than 55% of which are singletons. The TCR was taken from a man aged 30 to 39 with non-small cell lung cancer. The chain combines TRBV11-2 with TRBJ2-7, with 7 bases identical to TRBD1. Material: distant non-tumor lung tissue. The CDR3 nucleotides read TGTGCCAGAAGCTCCCGGGACAGACCCTACGAGCAATACTTC. Its translation: CARSSRDRPYEQYF.